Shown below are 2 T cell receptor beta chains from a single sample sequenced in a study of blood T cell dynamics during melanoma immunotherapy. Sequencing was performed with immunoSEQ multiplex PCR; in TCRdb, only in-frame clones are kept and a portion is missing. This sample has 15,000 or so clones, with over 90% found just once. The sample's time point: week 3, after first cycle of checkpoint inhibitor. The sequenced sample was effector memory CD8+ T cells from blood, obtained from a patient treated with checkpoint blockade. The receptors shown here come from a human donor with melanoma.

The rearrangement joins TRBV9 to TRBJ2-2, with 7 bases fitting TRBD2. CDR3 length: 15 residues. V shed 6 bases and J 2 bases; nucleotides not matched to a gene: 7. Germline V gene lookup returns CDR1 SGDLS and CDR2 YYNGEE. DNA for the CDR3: TGTGCCAGCACCATTTCGGGGGGAAACACCGGGGAGCTGTTTTTT. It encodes CASTISGGNTGELFF.

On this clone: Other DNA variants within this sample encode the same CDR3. CDR3 sequence reads: CASSVGLAEYNEQFF. CDR3 DNA sequence: TGTGCCAGCAGCGTGGGACTAGCAGAATACAATGAGCAGTTCTTC. The chain uses TRBV9 and TRBJ2-1; 9 positions agree with TRBD2. V shed 2 bases and J 4 bases; nucleotides not matched to a gene: 4. The V gene's germline CDR1 is SGDLS and CDR2 YYNGEE. The CDR3 contains 15 residues.